Below, 28 T cell receptor beta chains from the same sample are listed, as sequenced in a study of early T cells in non-severe SARS-CoV-2 infection. TCRdb analysed the 5' RACE reads with MiXCR anew, one entry per CDR3 protein. The repertoire holds approximately 28,000 distinct CDR3 sequences, around 5.8% seen once, with 34% in the top ten. Here the sequenced sample was whole blood, taken at baseline. The source is an adult who was a healthcare worker with PCR-confirmed SARS-CoV-2 infection or an uninfected control (not recorded which).

This clonotype came up many times. The chain uses TRBV7-2 and TRBJ1-3; possibly TRBD1 for D (6 bases). Trimming shortened V by 0 bases and J by 0 bases, and 6 bases separated the two germline ends. The CDR3 length is 15 residues. The germline V gene encodes CDR1 SGHTA and CDR2 FQGNSA. The CDR3 loop reads CASSLATGSGNTIYF. The CDR3 nucleotides read TGTGCCAGCAGCTTAGCGACAGGCTCTGGAAACACCATATATTTT.

This clonotype was counted at least ten times. The genes are TRBV2 and TRBJ2-5, with D uncertain. Per the germline V gene, CDR1 is SNHLY and CDR2 is FYNNEI. CDR3 length: 11 residues. The V gene lost 5 bases and the J gene lost 2 bases, with 3 bases spanning the gap. DNA for the CDR3: TGTGCCAGCAGTACACAAGAGACCCAGTACTTC. Protein sequence: CASSTQETQYF.

This clonotype was recorded many times. V and J are TRBV6-2 or TRBV6-3 and TRBJ2-1; possibly TRBD2 for D (6 bases). The CDR3 loop spans 15 amino acids. The V end was cut by 7 bases, the J end by 3 bases, with 16 bases between. From germline, CDR1 is MNHEY and CDR2 SVGEGT. The DNA for the CDR3 is TGTGCCAGCAAGGGAGCCAGGGAGGTCTACAATGAGCAGTTCTTC. Protein sequence: CASKGAREVYNEQFF.

This chain links TRBV5-1 with TRBJ2-1; TRBD1 is a possible D gene (5 bases). With 4 bases removed from V and 0 bases from J, the gap between germline ends came to 8 bases. The CDR3 runs to 14 residues. Per the germline V gene, CDR1 is SGHRS and CDR2 is YFSETQ. As DNA, the CDR3 is TGCGCCAGCAGCAAGGACAACTCCTACAATGAGCAGTTCTTC. This encodes CASSKDNSYNEQFF.

The chain uses TRBV20-1 and TRBJ1-4, with D maybe TRBD1 (6 bases). Trimming removed 6 bases from V and 3 bases from J, with 11 bases in between. The CDR3 consists of 13 residues. CDR1 and CDR2 (germline): DFQATT, SNEGSKA (reference sequence). As DNA, the CDR3 is TGCAGTGCAGGAAGGGGGGCTAATGAAAAACTGTTTTTT. This sequence encodes CSAGRGANEKLFF.

This clonotype was observed at least ten times. The genes are TRBV6-2 or TRBV6-3 and TRBJ1-1; D may be TRBD1 (6 bases). Trimming cost V 2 bases and J 1 base, with 14 bases left between them. CDR1 is MNHEY and CDR2 is SVGEGT in the germline V gene. CDR3 length equals 16 residues. CDR3: CASSYESGGGNTEAFF. CDR3 coding DNA: TGTGCCAGCAGTTACGAATCTGGAGGGGGGAACACTGAAGCTTTCTTT.

This clonotype came up many times. The chain joins TRBV5-1 to TRBJ2-7; the D gene is possibly TRBD1 (6 bases). The CDR3 length is 14 residues. Germline CDR1 SGHRS, CDR2 YFSETQ. Trimming cost V 0 bases and J 11 bases, with 18 bases left between them. CDR3 in amino acids: CASSLDRALYGEYF. In DNA, the CDR3 is TGCGCCAGCAGCTTGGACAGGGCCCTCTACGGAGAGTACTTC. The entire variable domain, with the rest obtained from reference TRBV5-1 and TRBJ2-7, is as follows: KAGVTQTPRYLIKTRGQQVTLSCSPISGHRSVSWYQQTPGQGLQFLFEYFSETQRNKGNFPGRFSGRQFSNSRSEMNVSTLELGDSALYLCASSLDRALYGEYFGPGTRLTVT.

This clonotype came up a few times. V and J are TRBV19 and TRBJ1-2, with D possibly matching TRBD1 (6 bases). The CDR3 runs 16 residues. CDR1 and CDR2 from the germline V gene are LNHDA and SQIVND (reference sequence). V was trimmed by 5 bases and J by 2 bases, leaving 18 bases between them. The CDR3 nucleotides read TGTGCCAGTAGTTTCTCCTCGGGACACCTCAACTATGGCTACACCTTC. Its translation is CASSFSSGHLNYGYTF.

This clonotype was seen many times. J is TRBJ1-6 and V is TRBV30; 8 bases align to TRBD1. V lost 1 base to trimming and J lost 0 bases; unmatched junction nucleotides: 8. The CDR3 has 18 residues. The germline V gene has CDR1 GTSNPN and CDR2 SVGIG (reference sequence). The CDR3 nucleotides are TGTGCCTGGAGTGCCAAATACAGGGGGAGCTCCTATAATTCACCCCTCCACTTT. Amino acid sequence: CAWSAKYRGSSYNSPLHF. Complete variable domain (other parts from reference TRBV30 and TRBJ1-6): SQTIHQWPATLVQPVGSPLSLECTVEGTSNPNLYWYRQAAGRGLQLLFYSVGIGQISSEVPQNLSASRPQDRQFILSSKKLLLSDSGFYLCAWSAKYRGSSYNSPLHFGNGTRLTVT.

This clonotype came up many times. The chain links TRBV18 to TRBJ1-1; D gene ambiguous. This CDR3 contains 14 residues. Germline V gene sequence: CDR1 KGHSH, CDR2 LQKENI. The V end lost 3 bases, the J end lost 5 bases, and 13 bases lay between the germline ends. The CDR3 nucleotides are TGTGCCAGCTCACCCGAGTCATTAGGGACTGAAGCTTTCTTT. This encodes CASSPESLGTEAFF.

This chain links TRBV15 with TRBJ2-3; 9 bases line up with TRBD2. The trim removed 5 bases at V and 7 bases at J, leaving 16 bases unmatched. Germline V CDR1 and CDR2: LNHNV, YYDKDF (reference sequence). The CDR3 runs 17 residues. CDR3 in amino acids: CATSSPIGAGGPNTQYF. The CDR3 DNA is TGTGCCACCAGCTCCCCTATCGGAGCGGGAGGCCCCAATACGCAGTATTTT.

This clonotype has ten or more counts. The chain has TRBV10-2 and TRBJ1-2; tentatively, D is TRBD1 (5 bases). Trimming removed 2 bases at V and 7 bases at J, with 11 bases between. The CDR3 contains 13 residues. The germline CDR1 and CDR2 sequences are WSHSY and SAAADI. Here the CDR3 reads CASSERQGGGYTF. Here the CDR3 DNA reads TGCGCCAGCAGTGAGCGGCAGGGAGGTGGCTACACCTTC.

This clonotype was observed many times. The chain has TRBV7-9 and TRBJ1-3; 8 positions match TRBD1. The CDR3 is 14 amino acids. V gave up 5 bases and J gave up 8 bases; unmatched junction bases: 8. Germline V gene data show CDR1 as SEHNR and CDR2 as FQNEAQ (reference sequence). CDR3 DNA sequence: TGTGCCAGCAGCCGGGGACAGGCGGACCACACCATATATTTT. Its protein product is CASSRGQADHTIYF.

This clonotype was recorded many times. The V and J genes are TRBV10-2 and TRBJ2-1; D remains ambiguous. The V end lost 3 bases, the J end lost 7 bases, and 10 bases lay between the germline ends. The CDR3 length is 13 residues. From germline, CDR1 is WSHSY and CDR2 SAAADI. This chain's CDR3 is CASSDSLWNEQFF. The CDR3 DNA reads as TGCGCCAGCAGTGATTCCCTTTGGAATGAGCAGTTCTTC.

This clonotype occurred many times. This chain uses TRBV5-1 with TRBJ2-4; 9 bases line up with TRBD1. V trimming: 0 bases; J trimming: 8 bases; junction bases outside the gene matches: 3. CDR1 and CDR2 from the germline V gene are SGHRS and YFSETQ. CDR3 length: 14 residues. The CDR3 loop reads CASSLGTGEDIQYF. The CDR3 nucleotides are TGCGCCAGCAGCTTGGGGACAGGGGAGGACATTCAGTACTTC.

Points on this clonotype: Since a much larger clone is just one base distant, this may be a read error. The conserved phenylalanine or tryptophan is not found at the CDR3 terminus, so this likely reflects a read error. This chain uses TRBV4-3 with TRBJ2-5, with TRBD1 identical over 8 bases. Germline CDR1 and CDR2: LGHNA and YSLEER. With V trimmed by 3 bases and J by 0 bases, 6 bases remained unmatched. The CDR3 covers 16 residues. CDR3 coding DNA: TGCGCCAGCAGCCAGAGAGGGACAGGCTACCAAGAGACCCAGTACTAC. It translates to CASSQRGTGYQETQYY.

The sample holds many counts of this clonotype. This chain joins TRBV15 and TRBJ1-3; D not certain. The CDR3 runs to 14 residues. Germline loops: CDR1 LNHNV, CDR2 YYDKDF (reference sequence). V was shortened by 5 bases and J by 5 bases, with 13 bases between the two germline ends. CDR3 bases: TGTGCCACCAGCCCACTTGGGGAGAGAAACACCATATATTTT. Translated: CATSPLGERNTIYF.

This clonotype was detected a few times. The chain recombines TRBV10-1 with TRBJ1-1; the D gene is possibly TRBD1 (5 bases). The germline V gene has CDR1 WNHNN and CDR2 SYGVQD (reference sequence). V gave up 3 bases and J gave up 0 bases, with 11 bases separating them. CDR3 length: 15 residues. In DNA, the CDR3 is TGCGCCAGCAGTGACCGGGGACGTCTGAACACTGAAGCTTTCTTT. This gives the protein CASSDRGRLNTEAFF.

This clonotype was picked up many times. V and J are TRBV6-2 or TRBV6-3 and TRBJ2-3; 9 positions agree with TRBD1. The CDR3 covers 16 residues. V trimming: 0 bases; J trimming: 5 bases; junction bases outside the gene matches: 6. CDR1 is MNHEY and CDR2 is SVGEGT in the germline V gene. CDR3 nucleotides: TGTGCCAGCAGTTACTCGAGGGACAGGGTTGGAGATACGCAGTATTTT. Translating it yields CASSYSRDRVGDTQYF.

The V gene is TRBV7-2, the J gene TRBJ2-7, with D possibly TRBD2 on 6 matching bases. Germline CDR1 SGHTA, CDR2 FQGNSA. The CDR3 has 16 amino acids. The ends were cut back, 6 bases at V and 0 bases at J, with 18 bases in the middle. CDR3 sequence reads: CASSIPGGRSSYEQYF. CDR3 nucleotides: TGTGCCAGCAGTATTCCCGGGGGACGGAGCTCCTACGAGCAGTACTTC.

This clonotype occurred many times. The gene calls are TRBV19 and TRBJ1-5; no clear D gene. CDR3 length: 13 amino acids. V was cut by 7 bases and J by 2 bases, with 9 bases left in between. Per the germline V gene, CDR1 is LNHDA and CDR2 is SQIVND (reference sequence). This chain's CDR3 is CASNLGGNQPQHF. DNA for the CDR3: TGTGCCAGTAACCTCGGCGGCAATCAGCCCCAGCATTTT.

The rearrangement links TRBV12-3 or TRBV12-4 to TRBJ2-7; D is perhaps TRBD1 (6 bases). This CDR3 is 14 amino acids long. The V and J ends lost 0 bases and 1 base respectively, with 7 bases between them. CDR3 region: CASSLAGHSYEQYF. In DNA form, the CDR3 reads TGTGCCAGCAGTTTAGCGGGACATTCCTACGAGCAGTACTTC.

This clonotype was picked up a small number of times. This chain's CDR3 is CASSLVDADYEQYF. In DNA, the CDR3 is TGTGCCAGCAGTTTAGTGGACGCCGACTACGAGCAGTACTTC. This chain uses TRBV28 with TRBJ2-7; D not resolved. In germline, CDR1 is MDHEN, CDR2 SYDVKM. CDR3 length equals 14 residues. Deletions cut 2 bases from V and 3 bases from J, with 11 bases between.

The table lists this clonotype with many counts. The chain recombines TRBV9 with TRBJ2-7, with a weak D call TRBD2 (6 bases). Looked up from germline, CDR1 is SGDLS and CDR2 is YYNGEE. The CDR3 totals 13 residues. V was shortened by 3 bases and J by 7 bases, with 14 bases between the two germline ends. This CDR3 is CASSGFDGGEQYF. The CDR3 DNA sequence: TGTGCCAGCAGCGGTTTCGATGGAGGGGAGCAGTACTTC.

The table lists this clonotype with a few counts. This rearrangement joins TRBV4-1 to TRBJ2-7, with D unresolved. There are 17 residues in the CDR3. Germline CDR1 MGHRA, CDR2 YSYEKL. Trimming cost V 2 bases and J 3 bases, with 20 bases left between them. As DNA, the CDR3 is TGCGCCAGCAGCCAAAATTGGGTACCAAACCTGGACTACGAGCAGTACTTC. Protein: CASSQNWVPNLDYEQYF.

This clonotype was counted many times. This chain joins TRBV6-5 and TRBJ2-7; no clear D gene. V was clipped by 2 bases and J by 0 bases, with 8 bases between them. The CDR3 sequence is 14 residues long. The germline V gene has CDR1 MNHEY and CDR2 SVGAGI. CDR3 nucleotides: TGTGCCAGCAGTTACGGACGGTTCTCCTACGAGCAGTACTTC. It specifies CASSYGRFSYEQYF.

In its sample, this clonotype was seen many times. The chain employs TRBV7-8 and TRBJ2-7, with D unclear. V lost 7 bases to trimming and J lost 1 base, with 14 bases between them. Germline loops: CDR1 SGHVS, CDR2 FQNEAQ. The CDR3 spans 14 residues. CDR3 DNA: TGTGCCAGCACCCCGGACGGTACATCCTACGAGCAGTACTTC. As protein: CASTPDGTSYEQYF.

This clonotype appeared many times. This chain uses TRBV20-1 with TRBJ1-6; 7 nucleotides align to TRBD1. This CDR3 comprises 14 residues. The V gene's germline CDR1 is DFQATT and CDR2 SNEGSKA (reference sequence). Trimming removed 4 bases from V and 4 bases from J; junction bases left unmatched: 4. The DNA of the CDR3 is TGCAGTGCTACGGAACAGGGGTATAATTCACCCCTCCACTTT. Protein sequence: CSATEQGYNSPLHF.